This TCR beta chain was observed in a study of PD-1 blockade in classical Hodgkin lymphoma. Indicated time point: cycle 4 day 1 (C4D1), after more than five weeks of nivolumab. Relapse after autologous stem cell transplantation occurred in every patient, and brentuximab vedotin exposure varied. Negative magnetic selection isolated CD4+ T cells from thawed PBMCs. Patients reached a best response of complete response, partial response or progressive disease. Trimming pared 2 bases from V and 0 bases from J, leaving 11 bases between. The CDR3 totals 16 residues. Germline CDR1 MGHRA, CDR2 YSYEKL. Assay used: immunoSEQ multiplex PCR; TCRdb lists only in-frame clones, some missing. Of 8,500 to 13,000 clones in the sample, 74% were seen once.

The J gene is TRBJ2-1, the V gene TRBV4-1; D is unresolved. This sample comprised CD4+ T cells from blood, obtained before the fourth cycle of nivolumab. This receptor was taken from a human donor with classical Hodgkin lymphoma. The CDR3 sequence is CASSQIDLVSYNEQFF. The CDR3 DNA reads TGCGCCAGCAGCCAAATCGACCTGGTCTCCTACAATGAGCAGTTCTTC.